The clone carrying this T cell receptor (beta chain) showed up just once. The data belong to a study of blood T cells in healthy people across ages. Every donor contributed about 10 milliliters of peripheral blood by blood draw. Researchers report isolating at least 7 million PBMCs per sample. This CDR3 has 16 amino acids. Trimming cost V 7 bases and J 4 bases, with 22 bases left between them. Germline V gives CDR1 SNHLY, CDR2 FYNNEI. Together with a sample-barcoded 5' primer, a J-beta primer mix was included in a second PCR lasting about 6 to 11 cycles. One entry per CDR3 protein results from TCRdb running MiXCR on the 5' RACE reads. The table records some 550,000 distinct CDR3 sequences, 47% of them present only once.

The gene calls are TRBV2 and TRBJ2-5, with D perhaps being TRBD1 or TRBD2 (7 bases each). The sequenced sample consisted of blood. This sequence originates from an elderly man in good health. In DNA form, the CDR3 reads TGTGCCAGCAACTCTGCCCCAGGGGGGGGGCGAGAGACCCAGTACTTC. Translation gives CASNSAPGGGRETQYF.